These 2 T cell receptor beta chains were sequenced from one sample in a study of Graves' ophthalmopathy and Graves' hyperthyroidism. RNA transcripts served as template for amplifying TCR beta CDR3 sequences. RT-PCR in the first round used HTBI primers; a second-round multiplex PCR followed. TCRdb processed the multiplex PCR reads anew with MiXCR; each CDR3 protein has one entry. The profile shows about 700,000 distinct CDR3 sequences, over 40% of them singletons. The sequenced sample consisted of peripheral blood. Receptor source: an adult man with Graves' ophthalmopathy.

This chain links TRBV11-1 with TRBJ1-4, with TRBD1 as a possible D gene (5 bases). CDR1 and CDR2 (germline): SGHAT, FQDESV (reference sequence). The CDR3 consists of 14 residues. The V and J ends lost 7 bases and 3 bases respectively, with 12 bases between them. CDR3 DNA: TGTGCCAGCATCACGACAGTTTCTAATGAAAAACTGTTTTTT. Protein product: CASITTVSNEKLFF.

This clonotype was observed many times. This chain joins TRBV7-8 and TRBJ1-5, with 7 bases matching TRBD1. Germline loops: CDR1 SGHVS, CDR2 FQNEAQ. Trimming cost V 5 bases and J 7 bases; bases outside gene matches: 8. The CDR3 runs to 14 residues. The CDR3 sequence: CASSRTGPRQPQHF. The CDR3 nucleotides read TGTGCCAGCAGCCGGACAGGCCCCAGACAGCCCCAGCATTTT.